The 16 T cell receptor beta chains given below trace back to one sample, sequenced in a study of monozygotic twins with inflammatory bowel disease. Reprocessing the 5' RACE reads, TCRdb reports a single entry for every CDR3 protein and omits DNA. Its table lists fewer than 200,000 distinct CDR3 sequences. The sample was blood. These receptors all stem from a human donor with ulcerative colitis or Crohn's disease, or a healthy co-twin of an affected twin (not recorded which).

V is TRBV5-1 and J is TRBJ2-3; the TCRdb call, TRBD1, lacks DNA for checking. This CDR3 contains 15 residues. CDR1 is SGHRS, CDR2 YFSETQ, per germline. The CDR3 sequence: CASSLQELGTDTQYF.

This CDR3 reads CASSGDTSYEQYF. The V gene is TRBV7-9, the J gene TRBJ2-7; the TCRdb call, TRBD1, lacks DNA for checking. The CDR3 loop spans 13 amino acids. The germline gives CDR1 SEHNR, CDR2 FQNEAQ (reference sequence). The complete variable domain, with remaining parts taken from reference TRBV7-9 and TRBJ2-7, reads DTGVSQNPRHKITKRGQNVTFRCDPISEHNRLYWYRQTLGQGPEFLTYFQNEAQLEKSRLLSDRFSAERPKGSFSTLEIQRTEQGDSAMYLCASSGDTSYEQYFGPGTRLTVT.

The chain uses TRBV11-3 and TRBJ2-1; TCRdb's D call of TRBD2 is untestable without DNA. This CDR3 spans 13 amino acids. CDR1 and CDR2 (germline): SGHNT, YENEEA. CDR3 protein: CASSLADLDEQFF.

The chain uses TRBV20-1 and TRBJ2-5; the TRBD1 assignment by TCRdb is unverifiable without DNA. This CDR3 is built from 13 residues. Germline values: CDR1 DFQATT, CDR2 SNEGSKA (reference sequence). Here the CDR3 reads CSATDRGRETQYF.

The genes are TRBV29-1 and TRBJ2-3; TCRdb indicates TRBD1, and absent DNA this call remains unverified. Germline V CDR1 and CDR2: SQVTM, ANQGSEA. The CDR3 spans 15 residues. The chain's CDR3 is CSVARGPTRTDTQYF.

This chain uses TRBV5-4 with TRBJ2-7. Germline V CDR1 and CDR2: SGHNT, YYREEE (reference sequence). CDR3 length equals 15 residues. The CDR3 reads CASNKDGHRMDEQYF.

The chain recombines TRBV5-1 with TRBJ2-7; TCRdb's D gene call, TRBD2, goes unchecked for lack of DNA. The CDR3 is made up of 16 amino acids. Germline CDR1 SGHRS, CDR2 YFSETQ. The CDR3 spells CASSQSPSGTTYEQYF.

The chain couples TRBV6-2 or TRBV6-3 to TRBJ2-1; the D call from TCRdb, TRBD2, cannot be confirmed without DNA. This CDR3 is built from 13 residues. CDR1 and CDR2 (germline): MNHEY, SVGEGT. CDR3 in amino acids: CASSSRDFLEQFF.

This chain uses TRBV20-1 with TRBJ2-5. Per the germline V gene, CDR1 is DFQATT and CDR2 is SNEGSKA (reference sequence). The CDR3 totals 11 residues. The CDR3 is CSAPKAGAQYF.

The V and J genes are TRBV10-3 and TRBJ2-7; without DNA, the TCRdb call of TRBD1 cannot be checked. Germline V gene sequence: CDR1 ENHRY, CDR2 SYGVKD. The CDR3 contains 15 residues. The CDR3: CAISEGDTNSYEQYF.

V is TRBV3-1 and J is TRBJ2-7; TCRdb calls TRBD2, which cannot be checked without DNA. Per the germline V gene, CDR1 is LGHDT and CDR2 is YNNKEL (reference sequence). CDR3 length: 12 amino acids. The CDR3 loop is CASGFGGREQYF.

J is TRBJ1-5 and V is TRBV5-4. Per the germline V gene, CDR1 is SGHNT and CDR2 is YYREEE (reference sequence). This CDR3 comprises 15 residues. CDR3 residues: CASSEGEGSNQPQHF.

The chain has TRBV2 and TRBJ1-2; TCRdb's D call of TRBD1 is untestable without DNA. The CDR3 runs 13 residues. The V gene's germline CDR1 is SNHLY and CDR2 FYNNEI. CDR3 sequence: CASSGTRNYGYTF.

The chain couples TRBV2 to TRBJ1-5; TCRdb picks TRBD1, but there is no DNA to check that call. The CDR3 is made up of 11 amino acids. CDR1 SNHLY and CDR2 FYNNEI come from the germline V gene. CDR3 amino acids: CASSVDKPQHF.

The gene calls are TRBV29-1 and TRBJ1-5; the TCRdb D gene call, TRBD1, has no DNA to confirm it. The CDR3 contains 14 residues. The germline V gene has CDR1 SQVTM and CDR2 ANQGSEA. Here the CDR3 reads CSVDPQGFNQPQHF.

The rearrangement uses TRBV12-3 or TRBV12-4 and TRBJ2-7; TCRdb reports TRBD2, a call that lacks DNA to check it against. CDR3 length equals 14 residues. CDR3 in amino acids: CASSLGGSGYEQYF.